What follows are 11 T cell receptor beta chains derived from one specimen sequenced in a study of spatial heterogeneity in lung cancer. Time point reported: blood at routine non-recurrence follow-up after resection. Each CDR3 protein gets one entry after TCRdb re-called the 5' RACE reads with MiXCR. This repertoire shows just over 70,000 distinct CDR3 sequences, 8% to 9% found once; its top ten account for 1.9%. Sequences were derived from PBMCs, sampled at follow-up. The receptors were sampled from a female donor with early-stage non-small cell lung cancer.

There are many counts of this clonotype. The V and J genes are TRBV9 and TRBJ2-7, with D perhaps matching TRBD1 (6 bases). This CDR3 spans 16 amino acids. V gave up 0 bases and J gave up 0 bases, with 13 bases separating them. Germline V gene data show CDR1 as SGDLS and CDR2 as YYNGEE. The CDR3 nucleotides are TGTGCCAGCAGCGTAGCTACGGACAGACCCTCCTACGAGCAGTACTTC. This translates into CASSVATDRPSYEQYF.

This clonotype was seen more than once but under ten times. The rearrangement links TRBV10-3 to TRBJ2-1, with 9 positions matching TRBD2. The length of the CDR3 is 19 residues. Germline V lookup: CDR1 ENHRY, CDR2 SYGVKD. V shed 2 bases and J 0 bases; nucleotides not matched to a gene: 11. The CDR3 sequence is CAISELWREGPHSYNEQFF. CDR3 in DNA: TGTGCCATCAGTGAGCTATGGCGGGAGGGCCCCCACTCCTACAATGAGCAGTTCTTC.

There are many counts of this clonotype. The chain links TRBV7-2 to TRBJ2-1, with 10 bases fitting TRBD2. V lost 0 bases and J lost 9; bases outside the gene matches: 8. The CDR3 loop spans 16 amino acids. Germline V gives CDR1 SGHTA, CDR2 FQGNSA. The CDR3: CASSLAPSGRNREQFF. DNA of the CDR3: TGTGCCAGCAGCTTAGCGCCTAGCGGGAGAAATCGTGAGCAGTTCTTC.

The chain uses TRBV19 and TRBJ1-6, with TRBD1 matching over 9 bases. V lost 6 bases to trimming and J lost 7 bases; unmatched junction nucleotides: 10. Germline V gene lookup returns CDR1 LNHDA and CDR2 SQIVND (reference sequence). This CDR3 comprises 16 residues. Here the CDR3 reads CASSSGTGTTNSPLHF. The DNA for the CDR3 is TGTGCCAGTAGCTCCGGGACAGGGACCACAAATTCACCCCTCCACTTT. The whole variable domain, remainder taken from reference TRBV19 and TRBJ1-6, is DGGITQSPKYLFRKEGQNVTLSCEQNLNHDAMYWYRQDPGQGLRLIYYSQIVNDFQKGDIAEGYSVSREKKESFPLTVTSAQKNPTAFYLCASSSGTGTTNSPLHFGNGTRLTVT.

This rearrangement joins TRBV5-1 to TRBJ2-7; 8 bases align to TRBD2. Germline CDR1 reads SGHRS; CDR2 reads YFSETQ. CDR3 length: 13 amino acids. The J segment lost 7 bases and the V segment lost 0 bases, leaving 3 bases of the junction unmatched. The CDR3, as DNA: TGCGCCAGCAGCTTGGTCCTAGCGGGTGAGCAGTACTTC. Encoded protein: CASSLVLAGEQYF.

In this sample, this clonotype turned up a few times. V and J are TRBV20-1 and TRBJ2-5; 7 bases map to TRBD1. J gave up 4 bases and V 6 bases, and 11 bases lay outside the gene matches. This CDR3 contains 14 residues. CDR1 is DFQATT and CDR2 is SNEGSKA in the germline V gene (reference sequence). The CDR3 sequence: CSAPPTGFRETQYF. The CDR3 DNA is TGCAGTGCCCCACCGACAGGGTTTAGAGAGACCCAGTACTTC.

In its sample, this clonotype was seen many times. This chain links TRBV6-5 with TRBJ2-3; TRBD2 matches 7 bases. Germline CDR1 and CDR2: MNHEY and SVGAGI. The CDR3 runs 13 residues. V lost 0 bases and J lost 6; bases outside the gene matches: 0. CDR3 protein: CASSYSRGDTQYF. CDR3 nucleotides: TGTGCCAGCAGTTACTCGCGGGGGGATACGCAGTATTTT.

This clonotype was counted many times. This chain connects TRBV18 to TRBJ2-3; either TRBD1 or TRBD2 may supply D (5 bases each). Germline V gene data show CDR1 as KGHSH and CDR2 as LQKENI. V shed 0 bases and J shed 0 bases, with 10 bases lying between them. The CDR3 runs 16 residues. The CDR3 coding sequence is TGTGCCAGCTCACCACCGGAAGGGACGAGCACAGATACGCAGTATTTT. Amino acids: CASSPPEGTSTDTQYF.

This clonotype was seen at least ten times. J is TRBJ2-1 and V is TRBV29-1, with 8 bases aligning to TRBD2. The V segment lost 4 bases and the J segment 0 bases; nucleotides outside the gene matches: 11. Germline lookup yields CDR1 SQVTM and CDR2 ANQGSEA. This CDR3 is built from 17 residues. CDR3 DNA sequence: TGCAGCGTTGTCGGAACTAGCGGCAAAAGCTCCTACAATGAGCAGTTCTTC. Protein sequence: CSVVGTSGKSSYNEQFF.

This clonotype was picked up many times. This chain connects TRBV12-3 or TRBV12-4 to TRBJ1-3; D remains unclear. The CDR3 is 11 residues long. V was cut by 6 bases and J by 0 bases, with 0 bases left in between. The CDR3 DNA reads TGTGCCAGCAGCTCTGGAAACACCATATATTTT. Its protein is CASSSGNTIYF.

This clonotype was found many times. The rearrangement joins TRBV18 to TRBJ2-3, with D perhaps TRBD2 (6 bases). V dropped 6 bases and J dropped 6 bases, with 19 bases sitting between them. Germline V CDR1 and CDR2: KGHSH, LQKENI. The CDR3 is made up of 15 amino acids. The CDR3 sequence: CASSPPGGPLDTQYF. As DNA, the CDR3 is TGTGCCAGCTCTCCTCCCGGAGGGCCTTTGGATACGCAGTATTTT.